These 23 T cell receptor beta chains came from one sample sequenced in a study of T-cell reconstitution after alpha-beta-depleted transplantation in children. This sample's TCRbeta library carried unique molecular identifier barcodes. Via MiXCR, TCRdb re-called the PCR reads, giving one row per CDR3 protein. The table records over 450,000 distinct CDR3 sequences, under 12% of them present only once. Sequenced material: PBMCs, taken before TCRalphabeta/CD19-depleted stem cell transplant. These receptors originate from a child aged 2 to 10 with inherited bone marrow failure, due to receive a stem cell transplant.

The chain recombines TRBV2 with TRBJ2-6, with 9 bases aligning to TRBD2. This CDR3 spans 17 amino acids. J was trimmed by 1 base and V by 4 bases; bases with no gene match: 5. Germline-derived CDR1 and CDR2 are SNHLY and FYNNEI. As DNA, the CDR3 is TGTGCCAGCAGTGTGACTAGCGGAGTATCTGGGGCCAACGTCCTGACTTTC. Translated, it gives CASSVTSGVSGANVLTF.

The chain carries TRBV6-2 or TRBV6-3 and TRBJ2-7; 7 nucleotides line up with TRBD2. Germline CDR1 is MNHEY and CDR2 is SVGEGT. This CDR3 is 16 amino acids long. V was pared by 0 bases and J by 1 base, with 6 bases of the junction left unmatched. The CDR3 reads CASSYSSGGPSYEQYF. CDR3 sequence (DNA): TGTGCCAGCAGTTACTCGTCGGGGGGTCCGTCCTACGAGCAGTACTTC.

This clonotype was seen repeatedly, ten times or more. The J gene is TRBJ2-3, the V gene TRBV15; TRBD1 matches at 7 bases. V dropped 4 bases and J dropped 4; count of bases not matched to a gene: 11. The germline CDR1 and CDR2 sequences are LNHNV and YYDKDF (reference sequence). This CDR3 is built from 16 residues. The DNA for the CDR3 is TGTGCCACCAGCAACCCGCTAGGGACAGACCCAGATACGCAGTATTTT. Amino acids: CATSNPLGTDPDTQYF.

The rearrangement joins TRBV29-1 to TRBJ2-1, with 11 bases identical to TRBD2. Germline V CDR1 and CDR2: SQVTM, ANQGSEA. This CDR3 comprises 14 residues. Trimming cost V 8 bases and J 8 bases; bases outside gene matches: 11. CDR3 bases: TGCAGCTTTCCGGGACTAGCGGCAGTCGATGAGCAGTTCTTC. The encoded protein is CSFPGLAAVDEQFF.

In the case of this clonotype: This may come from a read error, since a much larger clone is one base off. V usage is TRBV12-3 or TRBV12-4 and J usage is TRBJ1-2, with a possible D match to TRBD1 (5 bases). Trimming cost V 6 bases and J 7 bases, with 21 bases left between them. The CDR3 runs 15 residues. CDR3 sequence reads: CASRLVQGYLAGYTF. In DNA, the CDR3 is TGTGCCAGCAGGCTGGTTCAGGGATACCTAGCTGGCTACACCTTC.

The J gene is TRBJ1-5, the V gene TRBV19; D gene unclear. CDR3 length equals 14 residues. With 4 bases removed from V and 4 bases from J, the gap between germline ends came to 11 bases. Germline CDR1 and CDR2: LNHDA and SQIVND (reference sequence). The CDR3 loop is CASSTRAGNQPQHF. The CDR3 coding sequence is TGTGCCAGTAGTACAAGAGCGGGGAATCAGCCCCAGCATTTT.

This clonotype was seen many times. The CDR3 DNA is TGTGCCACCAGCAGACTAGCGAGCTCCTACGAGCAGTACTTC. As protein: CATSRLASSYEQYF. The chain is built from TRBV15 and TRBJ2-7, with D tentatively TRBD2 (6 bases). The CDR3 is made up of 14 amino acids. The V gene's germline CDR1 is LNHNV and CDR2 YYDKDF (reference sequence). The V end was cut by 2 bases, the J end by 0 bases, with 8 bases between.

Worth noting for this clonotype: It may be a read error: a sequence one base away is much more abundant. The chain joins TRBV5-1 to TRBJ2-3; TRBD1 might be the D (5 bases). The CDR3 runs to 14 residues. Germline CDR1 and CDR2: SGHRS and YFSETQ. DNA of the CDR3: TGCGCCAGCAGCTTACAGGATAGCACAGATACGCATTATTTT. This encodes CASSLQDSTDTHYF.

Only a few counts were recorded for this clonotype. This rearrangement joins TRBV29-1 to TRBJ2-7; a weak D match, TRBD2 (5 bases). V dropped 6 bases and J dropped 1 base, with 10 bases sitting between them. CDR1 and CDR2 from the germline V gene are SQVTM and ANQGSEA. The CDR3 has 12 residues. The CDR3 loop is CSVRSGSYEQYF. Here the CDR3 DNA reads TGCAGCGTACGGAGCGGTTCCTACGAGCAGTACTTC.

Ten or more counts support this clonotype. This chain connects TRBV7-2 to TRBJ2-6; weak D call: TRBD2 (6 bases). The germline V gene encodes CDR1 SGHTA and CDR2 FQGNSA. CDR3 length equals 17 residues. With 5 bases removed from V and 0 bases from J, the gap between germline ends came to 14 bases. The CDR3 sequence: CASSPGLGSSGANVLTF. The CDR3 nucleotides are TGTGCCAGCAGCCCGGGACTCGGTAGCTCTGGGGCCAACGTCCTGACTTTC.

The count of this clonotype is one. With a much larger clone just one base away, this may be a read error. The chain joins TRBV16 to TRBJ1-5; no firm D call. CDR1 is KGHSY and CDR2 is FQNENV in the germline V gene. The CDR3 is made up of 12 amino acids. V was cut by 5 bases and J by 6 bases, with 8 bases left in between. The CDR3 DNA reads as TGTGCCAGCAGCGGAGTGCGTCAGCCCCAGCATTTT. Protein: CASSGVRQPQHF.

The sample holds many counts of this clonotype. The chain links TRBV27 to TRBJ2-2; no clear D gene. CDR3 length: 13 amino acids. Trimming stripped 7 bases from V and 1 base from J, with 7 bases between. Germline V gene data show CDR1 as MNHEY and CDR2 as SMNVEV (reference sequence). CDR3 region: CASIIRNTGELFF. For the CDR3, the DNA is TGTGCCAGCATAATAAGGAACACCGGGGAGCTGTTTTTT.

This clonotype was recorded at least ten times. The chain is built from TRBV5-5 and TRBJ2-4; the match to TRBD2 covers 7 bases. The CDR3 length is 17 residues. CDR1 is SGHKS and CDR2 is YYEKEE in the germline V gene (reference sequence). After removal of 2 bases from V and 7 bases from J, the junction contained 15 bases not matched to a gene. In DNA form, the CDR3 reads TGTGCCAGCAGCTTAGGAATGGCGGGAGTTTTACACAACATTCAGTACTTC. Amino acids: CASSLGMAGVLHNIQYF.

This clonotype was counted at least ten times. The chain uses TRBV7-8 and TRBJ2-7; the match to TRBD1 covers 10 bases. CDR3 length: 15 amino acids. V lost 1 base, J lost 2 bases, and 2 bases stayed unmatched. CDR1 and CDR2 (germline): SGHVS, FQNEAQ. CDR3 DNA: TGTGCCAGCAGCTTAGGGGGGACAGGGGCCTACGAGCAGTACTTC. This translates into CASSLGGTGAYEQYF. Full variable domain (remainder filled in from reference TRBV7-8 and TRBJ2-7): GAGVSQSPRYKVAKRGQDVALRCDPISGHVSLFWYQQALGQGPEFLTYFQNEAQLDKSGLPSDRFFAERPEGSVSTLKIQRTQQEDSAVYLCASSLGGTGAYEQYFGPGTRLTVT.

This clonotype has ten or more counts. The rearrangement joins TRBV28 to TRBJ1-1; no definite D call. Germline lookup yields CDR1 MDHEN and CDR2 SYDVKM. The CDR3 is 9 amino acids. The V and J ends lost 2 bases and 10 bases respectively, with 2 bases between them. The DNA for the CDR3 is TGTGCCAGCAGTTTAATAGCTTTCTTT. Its protein is CASSLIAFF.

This clonotype was detected ten times or more. This chain uses TRBV9 with TRBJ2-7, with D perhaps TRBD1 (6 bases). In germline, CDR1 is SGDLS, CDR2 YYNGEE. The V end was cut by 4 bases, the J end by 3 bases, with 14 bases between. This CDR3 has 14 residues. CDR3 protein: CASSPIGQIYEQYF. The DNA for the CDR3 is TGTGCCAGCAGCCCTATTGGACAGATCTACGAGCAGTACTTC.

V is TRBV15 and J is TRBJ1-6; D unresolved. Germline loops: CDR1 LNHNV, CDR2 YYDKDF (reference sequence). The CDR3 runs 14 residues. V was pared by 1 base and J by 9 bases, with 10 bases between. CDR3 amino acids: CATSRVGGPSPLHF. CDR3 nucleotides: TGTGCCACCAGCAGAGTAGGTGGACCTTCACCCCTCCACTTT.

A few counts support this clonotype. This rearrangement joins TRBV7-2 to TRBJ2-1; D possibly corresponds to TRBD2 (5 bases). The CDR3 extends over 15 amino acids. Germline-derived CDR1 and CDR2 are SGHTA and FQGNSA. The V end lost 3 bases, the J end lost 6 bases, and 15 bases lay between the germline ends. The CDR3 region is CASSFLDWPGNEQFF. CDR3 DNA: TGTGCCAGCAGCTTCCTGGACTGGCCCGGCAATGAGCAGTTCTTC.

This clonotype was seen ten or more times. The V and J genes are TRBV3-1 and TRBJ2-5; D not resolved. This CDR3 has 12 residues. V lost 2 bases to trimming and J lost 2 bases, with 3 bases between them. Germline V gene lookup returns CDR1 LGHDT and CDR2 YNNKEL (reference sequence). CDR3 in DNA: TGTGCCAGCAGCCAACTACAAGAGACCCAGTACTTC. Its translation: CASSQLQETQYF.

This clonotype appeared many times. The V and J genes are TRBV19 and TRBJ2-6; D is perhaps TRBD2 (5 bases). Germline assignment: CDR1 LNHDA and CDR2 SQIVND (reference sequence). V lost 6 bases to trimming and J lost 0 bases, with 12 bases between them. The CDR3 has 16 residues. The CDR3: CASSRLGSSGANVLTF. In nucleotides, the CDR3 is TGTGCCAGTAGCCGCTTGGGGAGCTCTGGGGCCAACGTCCTGACTTTC.

This clonotype came up a few times. The chain links TRBV29-1 to TRBJ2-5; TRBD1 aligns across 7 bases. Germline V gene data show CDR1 as SQVTM and CDR2 as ANQGSEA. With 6 bases clipped from V and 5 bases from J, the junction kept 18 bases outside the gene matches. CDR3 length: 16 residues. In DNA form, the CDR3 reads TGCAGCGTGGACCAACCTAGGGCACAGGGGTTCGAGACCCAGTACTTC. It specifies CSVDQPRAQGFETQYF.

This clonotype was seen repeatedly, ten times or more. The chain has TRBV2 and TRBJ2-2; no clear D gene. The germline gives CDR1 SNHLY, CDR2 FYNNEI. The CDR3 contains 15 residues. Trimming pared 5 bases from V and 0 bases from J, leaving 10 bases between. CDR3 in DNA: TGTGCCAGCAGTCGCCTAGGAACGAACACCGGGGAGCTGTTTTTT. It encodes CASSRLGTNTGELFF. The variable domain in full, with the rest retrieved from reference TRBV2 and TRBJ2-2, is EPEVTQTPSHQVTQMGQEVILRCVPISNHLYFYWYRQILGQKVEFLVSFYNNEISEKSEIFDDQFSVERPDGSNFTLKIRSTKLEDSAMYFCASSRLGTNTGELFFGEGSRLTVL.

This clonotype was seen repeatedly, ten times or more. The chain links TRBV6-5 to TRBJ2-5; D might be TRBD1 (6 bases). This CDR3 contains 16 residues. V lost 0 bases and J lost 5, with 16 bases in between. Germline assignment: CDR1 MNHEY and CDR2 SVGAGI. The CDR3 DNA reads as TGTGCCAGCAGTTACTCCGGTACAGGGAAAAGCGAGACCCAGTACTTC. Residues: CASSYSGTGKSETQYF.